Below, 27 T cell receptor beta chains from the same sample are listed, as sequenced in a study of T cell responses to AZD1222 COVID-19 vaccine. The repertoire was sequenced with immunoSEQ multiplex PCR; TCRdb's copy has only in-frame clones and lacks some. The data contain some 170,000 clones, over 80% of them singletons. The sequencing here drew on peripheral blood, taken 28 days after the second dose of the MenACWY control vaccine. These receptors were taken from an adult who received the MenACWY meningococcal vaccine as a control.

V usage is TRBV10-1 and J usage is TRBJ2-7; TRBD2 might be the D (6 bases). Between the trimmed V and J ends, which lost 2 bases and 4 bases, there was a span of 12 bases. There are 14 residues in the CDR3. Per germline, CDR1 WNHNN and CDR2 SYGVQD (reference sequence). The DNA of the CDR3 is TGCGCCAGCAGTGAGACCCCCCGGGGGTACGAGCAGTACTTC. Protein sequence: CASSETPRGYEQYF.

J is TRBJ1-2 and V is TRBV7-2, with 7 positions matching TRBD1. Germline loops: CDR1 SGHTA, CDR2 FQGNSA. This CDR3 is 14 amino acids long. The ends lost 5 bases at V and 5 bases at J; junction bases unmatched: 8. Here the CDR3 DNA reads TGTGCCAGCAGCCAGACCCAGGGGGGTTATGGCTACACCTTC. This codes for CASSQTQGGYGYTF.

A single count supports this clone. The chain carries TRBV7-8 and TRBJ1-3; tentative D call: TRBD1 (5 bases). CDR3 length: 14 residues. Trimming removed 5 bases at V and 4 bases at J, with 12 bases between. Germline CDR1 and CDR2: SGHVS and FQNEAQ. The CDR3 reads CASSPQGGGNTIYF. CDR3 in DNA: TGTGCCAGCAGCCCCCAGGGTGGCGGAAACACCATATATTTT.

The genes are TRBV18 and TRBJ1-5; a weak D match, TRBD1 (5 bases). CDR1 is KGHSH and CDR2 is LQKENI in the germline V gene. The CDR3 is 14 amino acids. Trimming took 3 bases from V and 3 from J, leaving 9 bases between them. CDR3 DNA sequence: TGTGCCAGCTCACCGACAGAAAACAATCAGCCCCAGCATTTT. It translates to CASSPTENNQPQHF.

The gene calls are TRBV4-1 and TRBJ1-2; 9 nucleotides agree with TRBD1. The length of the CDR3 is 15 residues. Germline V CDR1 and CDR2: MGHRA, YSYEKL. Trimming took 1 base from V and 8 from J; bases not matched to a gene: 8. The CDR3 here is CASSQGIQGAPGYTF. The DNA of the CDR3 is TGCGCCAGCAGCCAAGGAATACAGGGGGCGCCGGGCTACACCTTC.

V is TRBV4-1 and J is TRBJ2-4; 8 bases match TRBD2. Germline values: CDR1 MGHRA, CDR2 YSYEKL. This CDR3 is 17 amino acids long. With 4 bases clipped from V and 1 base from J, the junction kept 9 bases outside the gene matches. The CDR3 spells CASSRDTSGGAKNIQYF. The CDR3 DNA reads TGCGCCAGCAGCCGGGATACTAGCGGAGGGGCCAAAAACATTCAGTACTTC.

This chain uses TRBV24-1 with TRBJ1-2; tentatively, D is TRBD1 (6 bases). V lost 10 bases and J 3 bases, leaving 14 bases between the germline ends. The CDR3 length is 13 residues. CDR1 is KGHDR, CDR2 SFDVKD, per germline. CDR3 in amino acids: CATYGGGDYGYTF. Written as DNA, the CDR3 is TGTGCCACTTACGGAGGGGGAGACTATGGCTACACCTTC.

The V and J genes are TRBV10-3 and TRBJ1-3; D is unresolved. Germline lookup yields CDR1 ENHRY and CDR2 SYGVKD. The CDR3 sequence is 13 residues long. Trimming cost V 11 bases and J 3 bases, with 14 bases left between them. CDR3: CAVLVADGNTIYF. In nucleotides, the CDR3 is TGTGCCGTCCTGGTGGCAGATGGAAACACCATATATTTT.

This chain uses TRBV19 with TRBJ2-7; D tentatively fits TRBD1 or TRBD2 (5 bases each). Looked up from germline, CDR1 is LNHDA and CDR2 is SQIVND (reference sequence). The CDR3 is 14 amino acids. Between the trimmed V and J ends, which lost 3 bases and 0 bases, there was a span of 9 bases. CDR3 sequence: CASSIRGPSYEQYF. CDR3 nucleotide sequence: TGTGCCAGTAGTATTCGGGGCCCCTCCTACGAGCAGTACTTC. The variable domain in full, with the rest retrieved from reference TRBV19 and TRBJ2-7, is DGGITQSPKYLFRKEGQNVTLSCEQNLNHDAMYWYRQDPGQGLRLIYYSQIVNDFQKGDIAEGYSVSREKKESFPLTVTSAQKNPTAFYLCASSIRGPSYEQYFGPGTRLTVT.

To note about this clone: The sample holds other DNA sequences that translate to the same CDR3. This CDR3 is CASSHDTPSGLRDTQYF. The CDR3 DNA sequence: TGCGCCAGCAGCCACGACACCCCTAGCGGGCTGAGGGATACGCAGTATTTT. The chain carries TRBV4-1 and TRBJ2-3; 8 bases agree with TRBD2. The trim removed 3 bases at V and 6 bases at J, leaving 14 bases unmatched. CDR3 length: 17 residues. Looked up from germline, CDR1 is MGHRA and CDR2 is YSYEKL.

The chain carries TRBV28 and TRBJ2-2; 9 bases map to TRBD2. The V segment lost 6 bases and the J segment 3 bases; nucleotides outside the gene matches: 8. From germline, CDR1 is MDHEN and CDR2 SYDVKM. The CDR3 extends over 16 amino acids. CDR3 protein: CASRERLAAYTGELFF. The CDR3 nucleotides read TGTGCCAGCAGGGAAAGACTAGCGGCCTACACCGGGGAGCTGTTTTTT.

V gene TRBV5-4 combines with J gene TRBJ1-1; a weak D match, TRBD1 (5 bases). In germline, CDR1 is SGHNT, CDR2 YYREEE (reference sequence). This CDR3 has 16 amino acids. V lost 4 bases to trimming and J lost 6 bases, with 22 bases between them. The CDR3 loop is CASSTNPGQGQAEAFF. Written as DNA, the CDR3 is TGTGCCAGCAGCACAAACCCCGGGCAGGGTCAAGCTGAAGCTTTCTTT.

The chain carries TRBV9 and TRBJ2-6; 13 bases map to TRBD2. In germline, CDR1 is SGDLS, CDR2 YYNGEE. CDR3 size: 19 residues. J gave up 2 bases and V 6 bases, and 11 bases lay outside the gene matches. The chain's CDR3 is CASNQYIGTSGTGANVLTF. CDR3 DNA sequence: TGTGCCAGCAACCAGTATATAGGGACTAGCGGGACTGGGGCCAACGTCCTGACTTTC.

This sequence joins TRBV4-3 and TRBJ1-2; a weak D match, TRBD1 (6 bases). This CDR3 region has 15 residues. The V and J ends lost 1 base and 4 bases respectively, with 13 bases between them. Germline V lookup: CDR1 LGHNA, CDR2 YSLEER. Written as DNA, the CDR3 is TGCGCCAGCAGCCAAGCCAGGGGCATTACCTATGGCTACACCTTC. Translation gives CASSQARGITYGYTF.

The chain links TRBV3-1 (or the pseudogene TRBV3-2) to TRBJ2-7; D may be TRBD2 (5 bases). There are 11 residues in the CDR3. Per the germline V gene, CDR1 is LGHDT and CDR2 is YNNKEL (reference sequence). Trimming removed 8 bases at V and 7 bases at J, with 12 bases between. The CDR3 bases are TGTGCCAGCCCGGGGTTCTGGGAGCAGTACTTC. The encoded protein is CASPGFWEQYF.

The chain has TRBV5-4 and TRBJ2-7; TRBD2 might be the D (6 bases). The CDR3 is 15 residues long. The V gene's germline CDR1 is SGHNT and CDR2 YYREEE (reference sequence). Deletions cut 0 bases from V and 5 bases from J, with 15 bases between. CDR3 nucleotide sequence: TGTGCCAGCAGCTTGGCCGCTCGGGGAGGTGACGAGCAGTACTTC. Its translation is CASSLAARGGDEQYF.

This CDR3 reads CASSYSGENSPLHF. CDR3 nucleotide sequence: TGTGCCAGCAGTTACTCGGGTGAAAATTCACCCCTCCACTTT. The chain has TRBV6-5 and TRBJ1-6, with D hard to call. Germline V CDR1 and CDR2: MNHEY, SVGAGI. The CDR3 is 14 residues long. V lost 0 bases and J lost 7, with 7 bases in between.

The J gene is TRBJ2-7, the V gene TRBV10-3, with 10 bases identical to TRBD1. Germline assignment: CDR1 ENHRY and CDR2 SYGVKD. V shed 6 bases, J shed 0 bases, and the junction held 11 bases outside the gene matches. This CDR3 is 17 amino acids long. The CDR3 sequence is CAISRQGASFSSYEQYF. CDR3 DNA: TGTGCCATCAGCCGACAGGGGGCGTCTTTTAGCTCCTACGAGCAGTACTTC.

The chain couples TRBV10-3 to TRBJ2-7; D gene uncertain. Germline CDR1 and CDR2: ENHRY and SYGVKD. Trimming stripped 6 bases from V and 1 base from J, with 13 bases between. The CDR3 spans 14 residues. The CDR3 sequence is CAISPGDLSYEQYF. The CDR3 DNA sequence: TGTGCCATCAGCCCCGGAGACCTATCCTACGAGCAGTACTTC.

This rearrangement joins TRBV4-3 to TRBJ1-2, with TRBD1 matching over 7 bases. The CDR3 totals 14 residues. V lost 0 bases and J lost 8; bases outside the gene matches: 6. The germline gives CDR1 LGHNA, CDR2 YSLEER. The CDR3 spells CASSQEGVTGGYTF. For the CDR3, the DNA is TGCGCCAGCAGCCAAGAGGGGGTGACAGGGGGCTACACCTTC.

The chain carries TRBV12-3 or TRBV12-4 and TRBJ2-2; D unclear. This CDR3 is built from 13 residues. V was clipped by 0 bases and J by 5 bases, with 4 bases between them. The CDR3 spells CASSLAVTGELFF. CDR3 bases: TGTGCCAGCAGTTTAGCGGTTACCGGGGAGCTGTTTTTT.

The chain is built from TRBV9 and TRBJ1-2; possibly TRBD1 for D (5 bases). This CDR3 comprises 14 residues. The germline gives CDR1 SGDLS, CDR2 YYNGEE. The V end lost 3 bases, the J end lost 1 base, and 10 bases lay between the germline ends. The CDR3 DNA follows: TGTGCCAGCAGCGGCGGGGCGCATAACTATGGCTACACCTTC. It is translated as CASSGGAHNYGYTF.

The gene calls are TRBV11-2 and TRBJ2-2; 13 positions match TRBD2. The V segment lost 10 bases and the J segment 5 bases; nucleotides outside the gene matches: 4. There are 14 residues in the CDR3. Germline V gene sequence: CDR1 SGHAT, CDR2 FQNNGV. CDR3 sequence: CATGLAGKTGELFF. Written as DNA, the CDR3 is TGTGCCACGGGACTAGCGGGAAAAACCGGGGAGCTGTTTTTT.

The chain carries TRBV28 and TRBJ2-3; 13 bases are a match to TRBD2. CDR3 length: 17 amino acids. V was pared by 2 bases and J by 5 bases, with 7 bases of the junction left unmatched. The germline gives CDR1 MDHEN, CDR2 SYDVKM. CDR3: CASSLKTSGRREDTQYF. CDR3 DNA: TGTGCCAGCAGTTTAAAGACTAGCGGGAGGCGTGAAGATACGCAGTATTTT.

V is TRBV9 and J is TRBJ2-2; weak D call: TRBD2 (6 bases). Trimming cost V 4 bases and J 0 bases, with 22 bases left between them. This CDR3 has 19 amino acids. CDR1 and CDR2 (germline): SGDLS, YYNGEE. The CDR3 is CASSPLGGTGAANTGELFF. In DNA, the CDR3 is TGTGCCAGCAGCCCCCTTGGGGGGACCGGGGCGGCGAACACCGGGGAGCTGTTTTTT.

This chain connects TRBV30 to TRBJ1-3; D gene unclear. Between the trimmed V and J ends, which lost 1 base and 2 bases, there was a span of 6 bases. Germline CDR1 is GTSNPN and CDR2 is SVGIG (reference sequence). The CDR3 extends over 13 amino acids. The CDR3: CAWSAVTGNTIYF. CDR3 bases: TGTGCCTGGAGTGCGGTTACTGGAAACACCATATATTTT.

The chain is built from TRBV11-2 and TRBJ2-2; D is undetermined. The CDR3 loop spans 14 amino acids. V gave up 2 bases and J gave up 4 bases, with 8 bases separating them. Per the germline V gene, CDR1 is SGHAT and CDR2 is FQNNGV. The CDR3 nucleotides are TGTGCCAGCAGCTTATCATCGGCCACCGGGGAGCTGTTTTTT. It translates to CASSLSSATGELFF.